Presented here are 12 T cell receptor beta chains from one specimen sequenced in a study of CD8+ T cells in alopecia areata. Documented treatment: oral pan-JAK inhibitor, 5-10 mg twice daily. Following RNA extraction, reverse transcription yielded cDNA that acted as the sequencing template. TCRdb's copy holds only in-frame clones and misses some; the assay was immunoSEQ multiplex PCR. The data contain over 150,000 clones, 50% to 65% of them singletons. Sequenced material: CD8+ T cells sorted from blood, taken at week 24, from a patient treated with tofacitinib. These receptors came from a human donor with alopecia areata.

The chain has TRBV5-1 and TRBJ2-1, with 9 bases identical to TRBD1. The CDR3 has 14 amino acids. With V trimmed by 2 bases and J by 7 bases, 4 bases remained unmatched. In germline, CDR1 is SGHRS, CDR2 YFSETQ. The CDR3 DNA sequence: TGCGCCAGCAGCTTTGGACAGGGGATGAATGAGCAGTTCTTC. Residues: CASSFGQGMNEQFF.

V is TRBV4-1 and J is TRBJ1-1; D gene ambiguous. The CDR3 consists of 17 residues. The germline V and J ends were trimmed by 3 bases and 0 bases, with 17 bases remaining between them. In germline, CDR1 is MGHRA, CDR2 YSYEKL. The CDR3 DNA follows: TGCGCCAGCAGCCACCCAGTGGAAAATTCGATGAACACTGAAGCTTTCTTT. It is translated as CASSHPVENSMNTEAFF.

V gene TRBV27 combines with J gene TRBJ1-2, with D tentatively TRBD1 (6 bases). This CDR3 region has 14 residues. V lost 6 bases, J lost 4 bases, and 15 bases lay in between. Germline CDR1 MNHEY, CDR2 SMNVEV (reference sequence). The CDR3 protein is CASSETGSIYGYTF. CDR3 sequence (DNA): TGTGCCAGCAGCGAAACAGGGTCTATCTATGGCTACACCTTC.

The chain combines TRBV10-3 with TRBJ1-6; D uncertain. Trimming removed 6 bases at V and 6 bases at J, with 6 bases between. This CDR3 contains 12 residues. Germline lookup yields CDR1 ENHRY and CDR2 SYGVKD. The CDR3 is CAIRQFNSPLHF. For the CDR3, the DNA is TGTGCCATCAGACAGTTTAATTCACCCCTCCACTTT.

The rearrangement uses TRBV4-3 and TRBJ2-7; D unresolved. V lost 0 bases to trimming and J lost 0 bases, with 9 bases between them. The germline V gene encodes CDR1 LGHNA and CDR2 YSLEER. The CDR3 runs 15 residues. The CDR3 nucleotides are TGCGCCAGCAGCCAAGACTGGCAGAGCTCCTACGAGCAGTACTTC. Amino acids: CASSQDWQSSYEQYF.

CDR3 sequence (DNA): TGCGCCAGCAGCCACGGGACAGGAGCTCAGGAGACCCAGTACTTC. It yields the protein CASSHGTGAQETQYF. This chain connects TRBV4-3 to TRBJ2-5; 8 nucleotides match TRBD1. The V gene end was trimmed by 3 bases and the J gene end by 5 bases; junction bases not matched to a gene: 8. The CDR3 extends over 15 amino acids. The V gene's germline CDR1 is LGHNA and CDR2 YSLEER.

The chain couples TRBV27 to TRBJ2-2, with 7 bases that match TRBD1. The CDR3 is made up of 15 amino acids. The germline V gene has CDR1 MNHEY and CDR2 SMNVEV (reference sequence). The junction had 6 bases not matched to a gene; V was cut back by 3 bases and J by 5 bases. The CDR3 region is CASSLAGGRTGELFF. CDR3 nucleotide sequence: TGTGCCAGCAGTTTGGCAGGGGGAAGAACCGGGGAGCTGTTTTTT.

The J gene is TRBJ1-1, the V gene TRBV7-2, with a tentative D call TRBD1 (6 bases). Trimming left V 1 base short and J 5 bases short, with 11 bases between. This CDR3 is 14 amino acids long. Germline V lookup: CDR1 SGHTA, CDR2 FQGNSA. The CDR3 protein is CASSLGGGGTEAFF. CDR3 DNA: TGTGCCAGCAGCTTAGGCGGGGGCGGAACTGAAGCTTTCTTT.

This chain connects TRBV13 to TRBJ1-1; D gene ambiguous. CDR3 length: 13 residues. The V and J ends lost 5 bases and 1 base respectively, with 8 bases between them. The germline gives CDR1 PRHDT, CDR2 FYEKMQ (reference sequence). DNA for the CDR3: TGTGCCAGCAGCGTCGGACGGAACACTGAAGCTTTCTTT. Amino acid sequence: CASSVGRNTEAFF.

Worth noting for this clone: At the DNA level, this CDR3 is encoded by other sequences in the same sample as well. CDR3 in amino acids: CASSSGGSYEQYF. DNA for the CDR3: TGTGCCAGCAGCTCCGGGGGCTCCTACGAGCAGTACTTC. The chain recombines TRBV13 with TRBJ2-7, with a possible D match to TRBD2 (6 bases). V was pared by 4 bases and J by 0 bases, with 7 bases between. This CDR3 has 13 amino acids. Germline V gives CDR1 PRHDT, CDR2 FYEKMQ (reference sequence). Full variable domain (outside the CDR3, taken from reference TRBV13 and TRBJ2-7): AAGVIQSPRHLIKEKRETATLKCYPIPRHDTVYWYQQGPGQDPQFLISFYEKMQSDKGSIPDRFSAQQFSDYHSELNMSSLELGDSALYFCASSSGGSYEQYFGPGTRLTVT.

The rearrangement links TRBV5-6 to TRBJ1-1; D unresolved. This CDR3 is 12 amino acids long. V lost 5 bases and J 0 bases, leaving 5 bases between the germline ends. CDR1 SGHDT and CDR2 YYEEEE come from the germline V gene. In DNA, the CDR3 is TGTGCCAGCAGAATGGTGAACACTGAAGCTTTCTTT. Encoded protein: CASRMVNTEAFF.

The chain carries TRBV4-3 and TRBJ1-1; D is uncertain. Germline loops: CDR1 LGHNA, CDR2 YSLEER. This CDR3 spans 15 amino acids. The ends were cut back, 0 bases at V and 1 base at J, with 9 bases in the middle. CDR3 nucleotide sequence: TGCGCCAGCAGCCAAGATCGGATTCAGAACACTGAAGCTTTCTTT. Translation: CASSQDRIQNTEAFF.